This TCR beta chain was sequenced for a study of cytomegalovirus exposure and HLA in healthy donors (dated by TCRdb to 2016 to 2017). Regarding the study in general: An earlier analysis of about 560 of the donors reported 276 Gb of sequence data and around 120 million unique TCR beta sequences obtained from about 170 million T cells. To predict cytomegalovirus infection status, the study combined high-throughput TCR immunosequencing, statistical association of individual TCRs with disease status, and machine learning. An earlier analysis of a few hundred of the donors applied high-throughput TCR beta sequencing to assess whether each TCR beta V gene segment acted as functional or pseudogenic. All discovery cohort repertoires had been generated using a single sequencing platform. Class I and class II HLA loci were covered by the typing at four-digit resolution. To study patterns of TCR occurrence, a later analysis re-analyzed previously published TCR beta repertoires from under 750 donors and added high-resolution HLA genotyping. Using immunosequencing, the study profiled T cell repertoires from 500 to 800 subjects and related those repertoires to cytomegalovirus serostatus. Donor age, sex, ethnicity and CMV serostatus were collected together with the repertoire data. A later genetic analysis used genome-wide SNP genotypes for about 55% of the 666 donors, treating that subset as a discovery cohort. Along with the approximately 650-subject first cohort, a separate validation cohort of around 110 different subjects was used. Across 300 to 500 genotyped donors of the cohort, an average of about 250,000 unique TCR beta nucleotide sequences per donor were sequenced, and approximately 17% of those sequences were non-productive. Because of strong linkage in the cohort, roughly 5 DR-DQ haplotypes were treated as single units for association and clustering. Typing coverage varied by locus: 629-630 donors for A, B, C, DRB1 and DQB1; under 550 for DQA1; some 610 for DPA1; approximately 490 for DPB1. Roughly 300 gigabases of sequencing data and tens of millions of unique TCR sequences were included in an early release covering over 600 HLA-typed donors. Rather than drawing on any new phenotypic data, the later analysis identified candidate immune exposures from TCR beta sequences and the way those sequences occurred across donors. Of the roughly 430 genotyped donors, about 80% fell in the genetic ancestry cluster associated with self-reported Caucasian donors. The study aimed to test whether cataloging public T cell receptors could reveal signatures of past pathogen exposure. Overall results and qualifications from the work: A further reported finding was that TCR beta sequences accurately predicted the HLA-A and HLA-B alleles for most subjects in the first cohort. A later genetic analysis reported fewer N-insertions in productive TCRs among donors in an Asian-associated ancestry cluster than the roughly 620-donor mean. Some IMGT-functional V segments, including TRBV6-2 and TRBV6-3, could not be told apart with the 87-base-pair reads, so those segments were excluded. Because some donors lacked HLA typing at each locus, the association tests relied only on the typed subset. The study listed 164 TCR beta chains as associated with cytomegalovirus. The sequencing pipeline was judged likely to have produced a cluster of highly shared sequence variants as a technical artifact. In an earlier analysis of roughly 500 of the donors, most TCR beta V segments appeared in productive rearrangements about 90% or about 30% of the time, broadly matching IMGT annotations. When HLA alleles, especially DR and DQ, strongly co-occurred, TCR associations were difficult to assign to individual alleles. Across donors, most TCR sequences were observed very rarely, whereas some public TCRs were present in many individuals. A later analysis associated about 17,000 TCR beta sequences with specific HLA alleles at a false discovery rate of 0.05. A later analysis reported that several top co-occurrence clusters appeared linked to parvovirus B19, influenza, CMV and Epstein-Barr virus. The classifier was reported to diagnose cytomegalovirus status with high specificity and sensitivity in both the original and validation cohorts. Correlated functional status among segregating V segments might reflect linkage disequilibrium, but an unknown experimental factor could not be ruled out. Because counts were too low, 15 to 20 rarely observed V segments, including chromosome 9 orphons, were excluded from the earlier analysis of about 500 of the donors. V-gene and J-gene trimming of TCR beta chains was associated with a missense DCLRE1C variant in a later genetic analysis, and the association was replicated in an independent cohort. In vitro tests confirmed that a few of the cytomegalovirus-associated TCR beta chains recognize cytomegalovirus antigens. It was suggested by the authors that the approach could potentially be generalized to other disease states and immunological phenotypes. The presence/absence analyses assumed that sequencing depth was roughly uniform across donors, and that assumption may not be true. A later analysis found that HLA-associated TCR beta chains were more clonally expanded and had lower generation probabilities than equally common non-associated chains. A later analysis found that most CMV-associated TCR beta chains appeared HLA-restricted, with HLA associations seemingly driven largely by CMV exposure. The cohort was sequenced for TCR beta chains only, and without alpha or paired-chain data the features that could be detected were limited. A later analysis found that TCR association rates varied across HLA loci, with DRB1 alleles showing the most associated TCRs and HLA-C alleles the fewest. Immune exposure information for the cohort was limited to CMV serostatus.

Receptor libraries were prepared by the immunoSEQ multiplex PCR assay. For the multiplex PCR, a mixture combining 60 forward primers for TCR Vbeta segments and 13 reverse primers for TCR Jbeta segments was used. The CDR3 region of rearranged TCR beta genes was amplified from genomic DNA by a multiplex PCR assay. Amplified TCR beta libraries were sequenced as 87-base-pair reads on the Illumina HiSeq System. Under the source paper's analysis protocol: Across the roughly 640 repertoires, a later analysis counted approximately 83 million unique TCR beta chains, around 10 million of which were shared by at least two donors. Raw reads were error-corrected and collapsed into unique sequences with a nearest-neighbor algorithm that merged closely related sequences to remove PCR and sequencing errors. To assign V, D and J gene segments, CDR3 sequences were aligned to IMGT reference sequences. Each retained sequence needed at least a six-nucleotide match to both a V gene segment and a J gene segment. A rearrangement was called productive if the CDR3 had no stop codons and remained in frame with V and J, and every other rearrangement was called non-productive. CDR3 was defined according to IMGT convention as the region running from the second conserved V-encoded cysteine to the conserved J-encoded phenylalanine. Sequences without an unambiguous match to a single V gene segment were excluded from the earlier analysis of a few hundred of the donors. An earlier analysis of over 450 of the donors classified V segments as functional when productive rearrangements were above 56.7% and as segregating when the standard deviation between donors was above 5%. A statistical classification framework was built for diagnosing cytomegalovirus status from the catalog of TCR beta chain sequences. In a later analysis, TCR nucleotide sequences were compared against IMGT/GENE-DB human TR gene sequences so that V and J genes could be assigned. A later analysis assigned CDR3 sequences and most-parsimonious VDJ recombination scenarios with the TCRdist pipeline. A later analysis defined each TCR beta chain by its CDR3 amino acid sequence plus V-gene family, and excluded reads lacking a unique V-gene family. As a way to deal with suspected cross-contamination and a sequencing artifact, a later analysis dropped 450 to 600 nucleotide sequences that were highly shared and had low generation probability. For each public chain, a later analysis derived a clonal expansion index from normalized ranks of inferred template counts within each repertoire. Generation probabilities in a later analysis came from a VDJ recombination model fitted to out-of-frame rearrangements, and those results were checked against IGoR. A later analysis scored TCR-TCR, TCR-HLA and TCR-CMV co-occurrence with hypergeometric tests, applying a repertoire-size bias correction to TCR pairs. In a later analysis, false discovery rates were estimated by permuting HLA or CMV assignments 20 times. In a later analysis, co-occurring TCRs were grouped using DBSCAN, and TCRdist sequence similarity was added for clustering within HLA-allele-positive subsets. Repertoires with fewer than 30,000 or more than 120,000 public chains, plus five repertoires with anomalous nucleotide sharing, were excluded from co-occurrence clustering. Sourced from immuneACCESS, this table was stored by TCRdb with only in-frame sequences that have V and J called. A share of the clones is absent; for the studies checked, an unresolved V gene accounts for under half, and the remainder has no known explanation. Clonal size and the V and J genes are those of that table, whereas D and trimming came from the DNA. In this sample the table shows around 170,000 clones, roughly 84% of which occur a single time. The top ten clonotypes cover about 1.4% of the sample.

In regard to this clone: Its antigen has not been determined. Per-base qualities were not stored, and no clone one base away is much larger.

The junction carries 10 bases between V and J, which are trimmed by 0 bases and 4 bases respectively. Taken from the germline V gene (reference sequence), the CDR1 and CDR2 loops are SEHNR and FQNEAQ. From the cysteine up to the phenylalanine, the CDR3 has a length of 14 residues. The sequence is cut down to CDR3 DNA, 42 bases in frame from base 1. The cohort comprised fewer than 750 healthy bone marrow donors. Cohort members were all nominally healthy when sampled, although unrecorded immune exposures were likely present. The donor tested CMV seronegative and was one of the 352 seronegative cohort members. Each donor provided a peripheral blood sample, and peripheral blood mononuclear cells were used for TCR beta sequencing. The Qiagen DNeasy Blood Extraction Kit was used to extract genomic DNA from the blood cell samples.

The chain is made from TRBV7-9 and TRBJ2-7; matching of 6 bases hints at TRBD2 as the D gene. Input material: PBMCs. The source is a young woman in good health and CMV-seronegative. The sequenced DNA is TGTGCCAGCAGCTTAGCAGGGACTCAATACGAGCAGTACTTC. It encodes CASSLAGTQYEQYF.